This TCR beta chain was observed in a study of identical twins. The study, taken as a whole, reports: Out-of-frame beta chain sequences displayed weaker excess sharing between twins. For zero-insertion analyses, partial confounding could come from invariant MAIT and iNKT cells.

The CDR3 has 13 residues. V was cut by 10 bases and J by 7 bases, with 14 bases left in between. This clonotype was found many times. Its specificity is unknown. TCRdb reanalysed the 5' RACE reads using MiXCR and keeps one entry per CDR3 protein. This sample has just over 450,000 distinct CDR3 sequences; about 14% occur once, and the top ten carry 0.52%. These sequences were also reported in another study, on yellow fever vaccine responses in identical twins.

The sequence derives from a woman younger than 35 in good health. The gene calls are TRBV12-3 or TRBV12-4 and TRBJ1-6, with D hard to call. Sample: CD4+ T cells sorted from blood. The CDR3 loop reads CATRTFENSPLHF. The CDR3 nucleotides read TGTGCCACCCGGACTTTTGAAAATTCACCCCTCCACTTT.